This TCR beta chain appears in the sequencing data of a study of identifying expanded T cells in peripheral blood. About this clone: Antigen: not known.

Only in-frame clones appear in the TCRdb table, and some are missing; sequencing was by immunoSEQ multiplex PCR. In the table there are roughly 100,000 clones, more than 70% of which are singletons. Study-wide findings and caveats: Over approximately two and four weeks, about 15 and 19 clones changed, versus 1.2 between replicates. Clone count variance between approximately two-week samples rose with total template count.

No infections or other immune events were documented during collection. V lost 0 bases and J lost 0; bases outside the gene matches: 4. Germline V lookup: CDR1 SGHRS, CDR2 YFSETQ. The CDR3 spans 16 residues. Sequenced sample: blood. The TCR comes from a person aged 18 to 75 in good health. The chain is built from TRBV5-1 and TRBJ2-7, with 9 bases matching TRBD2. Here the CDR3 reads CASSLALAGSSYEQYF. The CDR3 DNA sequence: TGCGCCAGCAGCTTGGCTCTAGCGGGAAGCTCCTACGAGCAGTACTTC.